The 32 T cell receptor beta chains below come from one sample, sequenced in a study of T cell repertoires in cytomegalovirus infection. TCRdb fed the reads into MiXCR, producing one record per CDR3 protein. This table holds a few hundred thousand distinct CDR3 sequences, about a sixth found once. Sequenced sample: CD8+ T cells from PBMCs. The source is a human donor in good health (CMV status not recorded). Some clones in this sample may be carry-over from other donors' samples.

This clonotype was counted many times. The rearrangement links TRBV7-2 to TRBJ2-7; 9 nucleotides align to TRBD2. Germline CDR1 is SGHTA and CDR2 is FQGNSA. The CDR3 has 15 amino acids. The trim removed 5 bases at V and 0 bases at J, leaving 5 bases unmatched. This CDR3 is CASSPSAGGSYEQYF. The CDR3 region has the DNA TGTGCCAGCAGCCCGTCAGCGGGAGGCTCCTACGAGCAGTACTTC. Using reference TRBV7-2 and TRBJ2-7 for the parts outside the CDR3, the full variable domain is GAGVSQSPSNKVTEKGKDVELRCDPISGHTALYWYRQSLGQGLEFLIYFQGNSAPDKSGLPSDRFSAERTGGSVSTLTIQRTQQEDSAVYLCASSPSAGGSYEQYFGPGTRLTVT.

In its sample, this clonotype was seen a few times. The chain joins TRBV19 to TRBJ1-2; 7 bases align to TRBD1. Germline CDR1 and CDR2: LNHDA and SQIVND (reference sequence). The junction had 11 bases not matched to a gene; V was cut back by 9 bases and J by 7 bases. The CDR3 loop spans 13 amino acids. The CDR3: CASHRGLALGYTF. The CDR3 DNA reads as TGTGCCAGCCACAGGGGCTTGGCCCTTGGCTACACCTTC.

The chain joins TRBV2 to TRBJ1-2, with a weak D call TRBD1 (5 bases). The CDR3 has 14 residues. CDR1 SNHLY and CDR2 FYNNEI come from the germline V gene. Trimming left V 2 bases short and J 3 bases short, with 10 bases between. For the CDR3, the DNA is TGTGCCAGCAGTGAAAGACAGTTCGACTATGGCTACACCTTC. Amino acid sequence: CASSERQFDYGYTF.

In its sample, this clonotype was seen a few times. This chain joins TRBV20-1 and TRBJ2-1; D is possibly TRBD2 (7 bases). The germline gives CDR1 DFQATT, CDR2 SNEGSKA (reference sequence). The V gene lost 1 base and the J gene lost 6 bases, with 19 bases spanning the gap. There are 16 residues in the CDR3. The CDR3 protein is CSARGVARGLINEQFF. CDR3 DNA: TGCAGTGCTAGAGGGGTAGCGCGGGGGCTAATCAATGAGCAGTTCTTC.

The chain uses TRBV2 and TRBJ2-1; no clear D gene. The CDR3 loop spans 11 amino acids. From germline, CDR1 is SNHLY and CDR2 FYNNEI. V was pared by 7 bases and J by 3 bases, with 4 bases between. CDR3 loop: CASIRYNEQFF. CDR3 DNA: TGTGCCAGCATTCGCTACAATGAGCAGTTCTTC.

In this sample, this clonotype turned up a few times. The chain recombines TRBV13 with TRBJ1-6; D remains unclear. Trimming cost V 7 bases and J 7 bases, with 8 bases left between them. The CDR3 is 12 residues long. Germline loops: CDR1 PRHDT, CDR2 FYEKMQ (reference sequence). CDR3 sequence reads: CASTNGNSPLHF. For the CDR3, the DNA is TGTGCCAGCACAAACGGGAATTCACCCCTCCACTTT.

The chain uses TRBV4-3 and TRBJ1-5; D unresolved. The CDR3 runs 15 residues. Germline V gives CDR1 LGHNA, CDR2 YSLEER. The V and J ends lost 0 bases and 5 bases respectively, with 11 bases between them. Here the CDR3 DNA reads TGCGCCAGCAGCCAAGAAGGAGGGAGGGATCAGCCCCAGCATTTT. As protein: CASSQEGGRDQPQHF.

In this sample, this clonotype turned up many times. The gene calls are TRBV7-8 and TRBJ2-1, with TRBD1 matching 8 bases. V trimming: 5 bases; J trimming: 4 bases; junction bases outside the gene matches: 7. In germline, CDR1 is SGHVS, CDR2 FQNEAQ. The CDR3 contains 15 residues. The chain's CDR3 is CASSPGGMNYNEQFF. The DNA of the CDR3 is TGTGCCAGCAGCCCAGGGGGCATGAATTACAATGAGCAGTTCTTC.

This clonotype turned up a few times. The rearrangement links TRBV7-9 to TRBJ2-7; 7 nucleotides agree with TRBD1. There are 15 residues in the CDR3. V lost 5 bases, J lost 6 bases, and 13 bases stayed unmatched. The germline CDR1 and CDR2 sequences are SEHNR and FQNEAQ (reference sequence). The chain's CDR3 is CASSPRQGLSGEQYF. For the CDR3, the DNA is TGTGCCAGCAGCCCGCGACAGGGTCTTTCAGGCGAGCAGTACTTC. Together with reference TRBV7-9 and TRBJ2-7, the CDR3 gives the full variable domain: DTGVSQNPRHKITKRGQNVTFRCDPISEHNRLYWYRQTLGQGPEFLTYFQNEAQLEKSRLLSDRFSAERPKGSFSTLEIQRTEQGDSAMYLCASSPRQGLSGEQYFGPGTRLTVT.

This clonotype was seen a handful of times. The chain has TRBV9 and TRBJ2-6, with a possible D match to TRBD2 (5 bases). Germline V gene sequence: CDR1 SGDLS, CDR2 YYNGEE. This CDR3 region has 14 residues. Trimming cost V 4 bases and J 4 bases, with 9 bases left between them. This chain's CDR3 is CASSLGEGANVLTF. In nucleotides, the CDR3 is TGTGCCAGCAGCCTGGGAGAGGGGGCCAACGTCCTGACTTTC.

This clonotype was detected only a few times. CDR3 coding DNA: TGTGCCAGCACCGGTGAAGGTTGGATTTATGGCTACACCTTC. As protein: CASTGEGWIYGYTF. The chain is built from TRBV12-3 or TRBV12-4 and TRBJ1-2; D gene ambiguous. V was pared by 7 bases and J by 5 bases, with 17 bases between. The CDR3 contains 14 residues.

This clonotype was detected ten times or more. The rearrangement uses TRBV12-3 or TRBV12-4 and TRBJ2-5, with 8 bases identical to TRBD1. The CDR3 totals 19 residues. The trim removed 0 bases at V and 2 bases at J, leaving 14 bases unmatched. CDR3: CASSLAPGQGGVEQETQYF. CDR3 bases: TGTGCCAGCAGTTTAGCTCCCGGACAGGGTGGTGTGGAGCAAGAGACCCAGTACTTC.

Concerning this clonotype itself: One base away lies a much larger clone, so this may be a sequencing read error. The chain combines TRBV7-4 with TRBJ2-5; TRBD1 matches at 7 bases. The V and J ends lost 0 bases and 4 bases, in that order; junction bases with no gene match: 5. The CDR3 consists of 15 residues. Germline-derived CDR1 and CDR2 are SGHVT and SQSDAQ. The CDR3 DNA follows: TGTGCCAGCAGCTTAGCTCAACAGGGGCGAGAGACCCAGTACTTC. Protein product: CASSLAQQGRETQYF.

Many counts were recorded for this clonotype. The chain is built from TRBV7-6 and TRBJ2-3; 13 positions match TRBD2. Germline V gives CDR1 SGHVS, CDR2 FNYEAQ. The CDR3 has 15 residues. With V trimmed by 5 bases and J by 6 bases, 5 bases remained unmatched. Here the CDR3 DNA reads TGTGCCAGCAGCCCTAGGACTAGCGGGGGTGATACGCAGTATTTT. Translated, it gives CASSPRTSGGDTQYF.

In its sample, this clonotype was seen many times. The genes are TRBV7-2 and TRBJ2-7, with D hard to call. Germline V lookup: CDR1 SGHTA, CDR2 FQGNSA. The CDR3 has 14 amino acids. The V gene lost 3 bases and the J gene lost 0 bases, with 9 bases spanning the gap. This chain's CDR3 is CASSFGLTSYEQYF. The CDR3, as DNA: TGTGCCAGCAGCTTTGGTCTCACCTCCTACGAGCAGTACTTC.

This clonotype has just a few counts. The rearrangement links TRBV20-1 to TRBJ2-3, with TRBD2 identical over 13 bases. Germline-derived CDR1 and CDR2 are DFQATT and SNEGSKA (reference sequence). CDR3 length: 16 residues. V was pared by 5 bases and J by 3 bases, with 8 bases of the junction left unmatched. The CDR3 loop is CSALDTSGGETDTQYF. As DNA, the CDR3 is TGCAGTGCTCTTGATACTAGCGGGGGGGAGACAGATACGCAGTATTTT.

This clonotype has ten or more counts. CDR3 coding DNA: TGTGCCAGCAGCTTGGGCCATAAAGTAAATGAGCAGTTCTTC. Protein: CASSLGHKVNEQFF. This chain connects TRBV7-2 to TRBJ2-1; D gene ambiguous. CDR3 length: 14 amino acids. Germline V lookup: CDR1 SGHTA, CDR2 FQGNSA. V shed 3 bases and J shed 7 bases, with 13 bases lying between them.

This clonotype was counted ten times or more. The chain is built from TRBV7-9 and TRBJ2-1, with 10 bases that match TRBD1. Per the germline V gene, CDR1 is SEHNR and CDR2 is FQNEAQ (reference sequence). Trimming took 1 base from V and 16 from J; bases not matched to a gene: 10. The CDR3 has 14 amino acids. The CDR3 is CASSLEAEGDRGFF. The CDR3 DNA sequence: TGTGCCAGCAGCTTAGAGGCGGAGGGGGACAGGGGTTTCTTC.

Only one count was recorded for this clonotype. The V call is TRBV13, the J call TRBJ1-1; 7 bases line up with TRBD1. Germline values: CDR1 PRHDT, CDR2 FYEKMQ (reference sequence). V was pared by 6 bases and J by 0 bases, with 10 bases of the junction left unmatched. There are 16 residues in the CDR3. The CDR3 DNA follows: TGTGCCAGCAGTAATGACAGGGTTTACATGAACACTGAAGCTTTCTTT. As protein: CASSNDRVYMNTEAFF.

This clonotype came up many times. This sequence joins TRBV7-6 and TRBJ2-2; D remains unclear. The ends were cut back, 3 bases at V and 4 bases at J, with 9 bases in the middle. The CDR3 has 14 residues. Looked up from germline, CDR1 is SGHVS and CDR2 is FNYEAQ. The CDR3 sequence is CASSLGPGTGELFF. As DNA, the CDR3 is TGTGCCAGCAGCTTGGGTCCGGGCACCGGGGAGCTGTTTTTT.

At least ten counts were recorded for this clonotype. V gene TRBV7-9 combines with J gene TRBJ1-5; D is undetermined. The V gene lost 5 bases and the J gene lost 6 bases, with 8 bases spanning the gap. Germline CDR1 is SEHNR and CDR2 is FQNEAQ (reference sequence). The CDR3 contains 12 residues. The CDR3 region has the DNA TGTGCCAGCAGCGGCCCGGGTCAGCCCCAGCATTTT. Translated, it gives CASSGPGQPQHF. Based on the CDR3 plus reference TRBV7-9 and TRBJ1-5, the full variable domain is DTGVSQNPRHKITKRGQNVTFRCDPISEHNRLYWYRQTLGQGPEFLTYFQNEAQLEKSRLLSDRFSAERPKGSFSTLEIQRTEQGDSAMYLCASSGPGQPQHFGDGTRLSIL.

CDR3 in amino acids: CSAQPLHPTGPDTQYF. Written as DNA, the CDR3 is TGCAGCGCCCAGCCCCTCCACCCAACAGGTCCAGATACGCAGTATTTT. The chain links TRBV29-1 to TRBJ2-3, with D possibly being TRBD1 (5 bases). This CDR3 comprises 16 residues. CDR1 SQVTM and CDR2 ANQGSEA come from the germline V gene. Trimming took off 7 bases at V and 4 bases at J, with 24 bases between the two ends.

The gene calls are TRBV27 and TRBJ1-1, with D unclear. Germline lookup yields CDR1 MNHEY and CDR2 SMNVEV (reference sequence). Between the trimmed V and J ends, which lost 5 bases and 4 bases, there was a span of 11 bases. CDR3 length: 13 amino acids. CDR3 region: CASSPHVGTEAFF. The CDR3 coding sequence is TGTGCCAGCAGTCCTCACGTTGGCACTGAAGCTTTCTTT.

This clonotype was detected many times. The chain recombines TRBV20-1 with TRBJ1-1; no clear D. This CDR3 is 13 amino acids long. Germline CDR1 DFQATT, CDR2 SNEGSKA (reference sequence). V was trimmed by 2 bases and J by 4 bases, leaving 11 bases between them. CDR3 protein: CSARPRVSTEAFF. The CDR3 nucleotides read TGCAGTGCTAGACCGCGGGTGAGCACTGAAGCTTTCTTT.

V is TRBV9 and J is TRBJ2-1; D uncertain. The CDR3 runs to 17 residues. In germline, CDR1 is SGDLS, CDR2 YYNGEE. V was cut by 2 bases and J by 0 bases, with 15 bases left in between. CDR3 in amino acids: CASSVGVLLSSYNEQFF. Written as DNA, the CDR3 is TGTGCCAGCAGCGTCGGAGTTCTCCTCAGCTCCTACAATGAGCAGTTCTTC.

There are many counts of this clonotype. V and J are TRBV7-2 and TRBJ2-1; TRBD2 agrees at 11 bases. The length of the CDR3 is 16 residues. The J segment lost 7 bases and the V segment lost 1 base, leaving 6 bases of the junction unmatched. Per the germline V gene, CDR1 is SGHTA and CDR2 is FQGNSA. This chain's CDR3 is CASSLDLAGGMNEQFF. The CDR3 nucleotides read TGTGCCAGCAGCTTAGACCTAGCGGGGGGCATGAATGAGCAGTTCTTC.

The J gene is TRBJ2-7, the V gene TRBV29-1, with a weak D call TRBD1 (5 bases). Trimming cost V 4 bases and J 4 bases, with 14 bases left between them. Germline-derived CDR1 and CDR2 are SQVTM and ANQGSEA. The CDR3 is made up of 13 amino acids. The CDR3 DNA reads TGCAGCGTTGGTTCAGGGTTCGGTTACGAGCAGTACTTC. Translated, it gives CSVGSGFGYEQYF.

V is TRBV12-3 or TRBV12-4 and J is TRBJ2-2; 9 bases agree with TRBD1. The junction had 4 bases not matched to a gene; V was cut back by 5 bases and J by 6 bases. This CDR3 spans 14 amino acids. DNA for the CDR3: TGTGCCAGCAGTACGGGGACAGGGTCCGGGGAGCTGTTTTTT. As protein: CASSTGTGSGELFF.

This clonotype was detected ten times or more. The V gene is TRBV6-6, the J gene TRBJ2-1; 7 bases are shared with TRBD2. This CDR3 comprises 17 residues. Germline V gives CDR1 MNHNY, CDR2 SVGAGI (reference sequence). J gave up 2 bases and V 4 bases, and 11 bases lay outside the gene matches. DNA for the CDR3: TGTGCCAGCAGTTTCGACTATAAGCGGGGCCCCTACAATGAGCAGTTCTTC. Translated, it gives CASSFDYKRGPYNEQFF.

Turning to this clonotype: A read error may account for a junction end that differs from germline. The J gene is TRBJ1-1, the V gene TRBV19; D might be TRBD1 (6 bases). This CDR3 comprises 13 residues. Germline values: CDR1 LNHDA, CDR2 SQIVND (reference sequence). CDR3 region: CASSIQGNTEALF. CDR3 DNA: TGTGCCAGTAGTATCCAGGGGAACACTGAAGCTCTCTTT.

This clonotype was detected many times. The chain couples TRBV7-2 to TRBJ2-3, with 11 bases matching TRBD2. The V segment lost 4 bases and the J segment 3 bases; nucleotides outside the gene matches: 9. The length of the CDR3 is 17 residues. Germline V CDR1 and CDR2: SGHTA, FQGNSA. The CDR3 loop is CASSSHPLAGGTDTQYF. DNA for the CDR3: TGTGCCAGCAGCTCCCACCCGTTAGCGGGGGGGACAGATACGCAGTATTTT.

The chain is built from TRBV9 and TRBJ1-1; no firm D call. V lost 7 bases and J 8 bases, leaving 9 bases between the germline ends. The germline V gene has CDR1 SGDLS and CDR2 YYNGEE. The CDR3 is made up of 10 amino acids. CDR3 region: CASESDEAFF. In DNA form, the CDR3 reads TGTGCCAGCGAATCCGACGAAGCTTTCTTT.